A selection of T cell receptor beta chains follows, all from one sample in a study of identical twins. TCRdb re-called the 5' RACE reads with MiXCR, one entry per CDR3 protein. The sample has more than 400,000 distinct CDR3 sequences, nearly 15% seen once. Separately, the same data were catalogued under a study of yellow fever vaccine responses in identical twins.

Sequenced material: CD4+ T cells sorted from blood. The receptor source for this set is a woman aged 18-29 years in good health. The CDR3 runs from the conserved cysteine through the conserved F or W. The D gene is left open where the match is weak. Clone size appears in some rows only: once, few, many, or a class for an expanded clone.

CASSTITSTDAQYF | TGTGCCAGTAGCACAATTACTAGCACAGATGCGCAGTATTTT | 14 | . | TRBJ2-3 | TRBV19 | .
CSVSGLGDTQYF | TGCAGCGTAAGTGGCCTGGGGGATACGCAGTATTTT | 12 | . | TRBJ2-3 | TRBV29-1 | .
CAISVSTLTDTQYF | TGTGCCATCAGTGTGAGCACTCTCACAGATACGCAGTATTTT | 14 | few | TRBJ2-3 | TRBV10-3 | .
CSALESGKKETQYF | TGCAGTGCTCTGGAATCGGGGAAAAAAGAGACCCAGTACTTC | 14 | few | TRBJ2-5 | TRBV20-1 | .
CASSPVAGGSSYNEQFF | TGTGCCAGCTCCCCGGTAGCGGGAGGGAGCTCCTACAATGAGCAGTTCTTC | 17 | few | TRBJ2-1 | TRBV18 | TRBD2
CASSLGGLAGGLFF | TGTGCCAGCAGCTTAGGCGGGCTAGCGGGAGGGTTGTTCTTC | 14 | . | TRBJ2-1 | TRBV11-3 | TRBD2
CASSLGQGIDEQFF | TGCGCCAGCAGCTTGGGACAGGGGATTGATGAGCAGTTCTTC | 14 | few | TRBJ2-1 | TRBV5-1 | TRBD1
CSVVGTSYEQYF | TGCAGCGTTGTCGGGACGTCCTACGAGCAGTACTTC | 12 | . | TRBJ2-7 | TRBV29-1 | .
CASSPTGRVLPGELFF | TGTGCCAGCAGCCCCACGGGTCGGGTTCTTCCCGGGGAGCTGTTTTTT | 16 | few | TRBJ2-2 | TRBV6-1 | .
CASISVAGYGYTF | TGTGCCAGCATCTCTGTCGCAGGCTATGGCTACACCTTC | 13 | . | TRBJ1-2 | TRBV12-3/TRBV12-4 | .
CASSFQTDTDTQYF | TGTGCCAGCAGTTTTCAGACGGACACAGATACGCAGTATTTT | 14 | few | TRBJ2-3 | TRBV28 | .
CASSFRDRGTGELFF | TGCGCCAGCAGCTTCCGGGACAGGGGCACCGGGGAGCTGTTTTTT | 15 | . | TRBJ2-2 | TRBV5-1 | TRBD1
CAISLAGSDQFF | TGTGCCATCAGCTTGGCTGGGTCCGACCAGTTCTTC | 12 | . | TRBJ2-1 | TRBV10-3 | .
CASSLDASSGANVLTF | TGCGCCAGCAGCTTGGATGCTAGCTCTGGGGCCAACGTCCTGACTTTC | 16 | . | TRBJ2-6 | TRBV5-1 | .
CASSSGQVLNEKLFF | TGCGCCAGCAGCTCCGGACAGGTCCTTAATGAAAAACTGTTTTTT | 15 | few | TRBJ1-4 | TRBV5-1 | TRBD1
CASSPPAQLRYGYTF | TGTGCCAGCAGTCCACCGGCGCAGCTCCGCTATGGCTACACCTTC | 15 | . | TRBJ1-2 | TRBV28 | .
CASSSRGLAGVPPYEQYF | TGTGCCAGCAGTTCCAGGGGACTAGCGGGAGTTCCCCCCTACGAGCAGTACTTC | 18 | once | TRBJ2-7 | TRBV12-3/TRBV12-4 | TRBD2
CASSSLRDWQYF | TGTGCCAGTAGTAGTCTCCGAGACTGGCAGTATTTT | 12 | few | TRBJ2-3 | TRBV19 | .
CSASTSGRAYEQYF | TGCAGTGCTTCTACCAGCGGGAGGGCTTACGAGCAGTACTTC | 14 | . | TRBJ2-7 | TRBV20-1 | TRBD2
CASSQDARGDYGYTF | TGCGCCAGCAGCCAAGATGCCAGGGGGGACTATGGCTACACCTTC | 15 | . | TRBJ1-2 | TRBV4-1 | TRBD1
CATSRGTGGKQETQYF | TGTGCCACCAGCAGAGGTACTGGGGGGAAACAAGAGACCCAGTACTTC | 16 | few | TRBJ2-5 | TRBV15 | .
CASSPSGRITYEQYF | TGTGCCAGCAGTCCCAGCGGGAGGATAACCTACGAGCAGTACTTC | 15 | . | TRBJ2-7 | TRBV12-3/TRBV12-4 | TRBD2